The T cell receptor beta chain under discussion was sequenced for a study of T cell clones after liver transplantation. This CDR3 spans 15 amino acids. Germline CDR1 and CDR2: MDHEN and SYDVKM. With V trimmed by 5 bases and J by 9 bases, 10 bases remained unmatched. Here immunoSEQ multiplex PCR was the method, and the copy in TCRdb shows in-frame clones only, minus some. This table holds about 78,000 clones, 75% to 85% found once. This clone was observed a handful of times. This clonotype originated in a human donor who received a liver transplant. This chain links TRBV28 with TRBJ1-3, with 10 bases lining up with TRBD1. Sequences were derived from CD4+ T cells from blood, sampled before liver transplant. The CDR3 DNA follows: TGTGCCAGCAGTCCTAATGGACAGGGGGAGGTCACCATATATTTT. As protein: CASSPNGQGEVTIYF.